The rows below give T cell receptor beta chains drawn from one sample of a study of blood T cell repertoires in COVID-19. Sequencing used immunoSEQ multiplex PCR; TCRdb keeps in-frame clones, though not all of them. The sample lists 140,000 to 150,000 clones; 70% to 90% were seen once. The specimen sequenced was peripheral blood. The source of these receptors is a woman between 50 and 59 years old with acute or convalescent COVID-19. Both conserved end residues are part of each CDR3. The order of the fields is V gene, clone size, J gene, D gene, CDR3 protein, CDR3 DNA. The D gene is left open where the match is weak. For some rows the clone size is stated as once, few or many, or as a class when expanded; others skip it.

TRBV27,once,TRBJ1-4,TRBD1,CASSYRGSPNEKLFF,TGTGCCAGCAGTTACAGGGGGTCACCTAATGAAAAACTGTTTTTT
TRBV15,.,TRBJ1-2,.,CATSRDRGGKHGYTF,TGTGCCACCAGCAGAGACCGAGGGGGAAAGCATGGCTACACCTTC
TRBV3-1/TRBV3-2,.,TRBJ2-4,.,CASSQISPRGIQYF,TGTGCCAGCAGCCAAATATCCCCTAGGGGCATTCAGTACTTC
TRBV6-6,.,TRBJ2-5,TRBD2,CASSYMRGETQYF,TGTGCCAGCAGTTACATGCGGGGGGAGACCCAGTACTTC
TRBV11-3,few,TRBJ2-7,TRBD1,CASSLAPDRDYEQYF,TGTGCCAGCAGCTTAGCGCCGGACAGGGACTACGAGCAGTACTTC
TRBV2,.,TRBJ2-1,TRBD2,CATDRLAGALSSYNEQFF,TGTGCCACCGACCGGCTAGCGGGGGCCTTAAGCTCCTACAATGAGCAGTTCTTC
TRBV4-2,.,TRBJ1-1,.,CASSQEDGAVAKAFF,TGTGCCAGCAGCCAAGAAGACGGAGCAGTTGCTAAAGCTTTCTTT
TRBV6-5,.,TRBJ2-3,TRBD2,CASSPWGGKGDTQYF,TGTGCCAGCAGCCCCTGGGGGGGTAAGGGAGATACGCAGTATTTT
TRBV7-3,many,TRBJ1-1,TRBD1,CASSIDRGGTEAFF,TGTGCCAGCAGCATCGACAGGGGCGGCACTGAAGCTTTCTTT
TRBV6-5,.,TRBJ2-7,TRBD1,CASSSRTGLAYEQYF,TGTGCCAGCAGTTCCCGGACAGGGTTGGCCTACGAGCAGTACTTC
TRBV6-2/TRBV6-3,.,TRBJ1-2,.,CASSYPGLGYTF,TGTGCCAGCAGTTACCCAGGCCTTGGCTACACCTTC
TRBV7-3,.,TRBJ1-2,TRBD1,CASSFTGGDYGYTF,TGTGCCAGCAGCTTTACAGGGGGCGACTATGGCTACACCTTC
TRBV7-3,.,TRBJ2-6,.,CASSPHSVTGANVLTF,TGTGCCAGCAGCCCCCACTCCGTCACTGGGGCCAACGTCCTGACTTTC